This TCR beta chain comes out of a study of blood T cell repertoires in COVID-19. Overall study: Samples came from the United States, Italy and Spain, spanning acute and convalescent COVID-19. T cells, B-cell-depleted T cells, or PBMCs provided the cDNA or gDNA that served as material.

Seattle's cohort entered during active infection and was followed longitudinally. Per the original methods: Amplification of reference gene primers was used by the study to estimate nucleated cell counts. Profiling relied on immunoSEQ multiplex PCR, and the TCRdb table lists in-frame clones only, not all of them. V and J calls and clone size are given by that table; D and trimming were obtained from the DNA. The table lists approximately 290,000 clones, just under 90% of them singletons, with approximately 12% in the top ten. This receptor was taken from a woman aged 30 to 39 with COVID-19, enrolled during active disease. Sequencing used peripheral blood.

The chain's CDR3 is CATSTGNDFVAFF. The CDR3 DNA reads TGTGCCACCAGCACGGGGAACGATTTCGTAGCTTTCTTT. V and J are TRBV15 and TRBJ1-1; D ambiguous. Germline CDR1 and CDR2: LNHNV and YYDKDF (reference sequence). V dropped 4 bases and J dropped 10 bases, with 16 bases sitting between them. This CDR3 contains 13 residues. The full variable domain, completed using reference TRBV15 and TRBJ1-1, is DAMVIQNPRYQVTQFGKPVTLSCSQTLNHNVMYWYQQKSSQAPKLLFHYYDKDFNNEADTPDNFQSRRPNTSFCFLDIRSPGLGDTAMYLCATSTGNDFVAFFGQGTRLTVV.